This TCR beta chain came from a study of vaccination and CD4 T cells after COVID-19. Study-level information: Median time from second vaccine dose to sampling was over 55 days (14 to 241).

On this clonotype: Its antigen is undetermined.

Sample time point: late sampling 161 to 241 days after vaccination in a few convalescent patients. Noted treatment: approximately nine-day PBMC culture with coronavirus spike peptide pools or control peptides (ViraFEST assay). This CDR3 has 13 amino acids. The V and J ends lost 5 bases and 8 bases respectively, with 13 bases between them. Per germline, CDR1 WNHNN and CDR2 SYGVQD (reference sequence). Oncomine TCR Beta short-read sequencing was applied to DNA from cultured CD4+ T cells. TCRdb re-derived calls from the PCR reads in MiXCR, one entry per CDR3 protein. The table lists about 20,000 distinct CDR3 sequences, around 37% of them singletons.

The V and J genes are TRBV10-1 and TRBJ2-1; no definite D call. The sequencing used CD4+ T cells from blood, cultured in vitro, collected about 7 months after SARS-CoV-2 vaccination. The TCR sequence derives from a human donor who had recovered from COVID-19. This CDR3 reads CASSSGPFDEQFF. CDR3 in DNA: TGCGCCAGCAGTTCCGGACCCTTTGATGAGCAGTTCTTC.